The source of this TCR beta chain is a study of T cell responses to AZD1222 COVID-19 vaccine. Whole-study findings and limits: Of the AZD1222 recipients, only five to seven were seropositive at baseline. A mostly white British donor set with more females was recruited, and clonal diversity was possibly underestimated. The study sampled repertoires only after the peak T cell response.

Regarding this clone: Its antigen remains unidentified.

Profiled with immunoSEQ multiplex PCR; TCRdb holds only in-frame clones, not every one. This sample has approximately 99,000 clones, with 90% to 95% found just once. Whether given at about 4 or about 12 weeks, second doses were pooled. Germline loops: CDR1 SGHTA, CDR2 FQGNSA. The CDR3 has 15 amino acids. V shed 5 bases and J shed 0 bases, with 11 bases lying between them. This specimen consisted of peripheral blood, obtained 28 days after the second AZD1222 dose. This chain joins TRBV7-2 and TRBJ2-1, with a possible D match to TRBD1 (7 bases). The receptor was derived from an adult who received the AZD1222 COVID-19 vaccine. The CDR3 DNA reads TGTGCCAGCAGCCCAGGGGGAGGCTCCTACAATGAGCAGTTCTTC. Its protein product is CASSPGGGSYNEQFF.